These T cell receptor beta chains were read from a single sample in a study of cytomegalovirus exposure and HLA in healthy donors. Assay: immunoSEQ multiplex PCR; the TCRdb copy retains only in-frame clones and omits some. The sample contains 170,000 or so clones, under 85% of which appear only once. Sequencing used PBMCs. All receptors derive from a man aged 50 to 60 in good health and CMV-seronegative. Each CDR3 is given with its conserved first and last residue. Fields, in order: CDR3 protein, V gene, D gene, J gene. The D gene is left open where the match is weak.

CTSSPSPESSGRDNTGELFF	TRBV1	-	TRBJ2-2
CASSLMGGASSYNEQFF	TRBV7-3	-	TRBJ2-1
CASSLSSRGSNTEAFF	TRBV7-6	-	TRBJ1-1
CASSPRDRGVNTEAFF	TRBV5-1	TRBD1	TRBJ1-1
CASSLAGEGTQYF	TRBV28	-	TRBJ2-5
CASSRSGTRGTGELFF	TRBV19	TRBD2	TRBJ2-2
CASSQEGTSGDTQYF	TRBV4-3	TRBD2	TRBJ2-3
CASSLGGTGRTEAFF	TRBV7-2	TRBD1	TRBJ1-1
CASSPGDRTNTEAFF	TRBV9	-	TRBJ1-1
CASSQEWLAAAQETQYF	TRBV4-3	-	TRBJ2-5
CASSDRTTQETQYF	TRBV9	-	TRBJ2-5
CASSGPRRSSGNTIYF	TRBV6-1	-	TRBJ1-3
CASSSIADAYEQYF	TRBV11-1	-	TRBJ2-7
CASSSTGPKHF	TRBV11-2	-	TRBJ2-7
CASRGQMNTEAFF	TRBV10-2	-	TRBJ1-1
CASKSSGSYSYNEQFF	TRBV6-4	TRBD2	TRBJ2-1
CASSEGGQGPFWGGYTF	TRBV6-1	TRBD1	TRBJ1-2
CASMTNMNTEAFF	TRBV27	-	TRBJ1-1
CASSLSVANYGYTF	TRBV7-6	-	TRBJ1-2
CASSTTGLGETQYF	TRBV19	TRBD1	TRBJ2-5